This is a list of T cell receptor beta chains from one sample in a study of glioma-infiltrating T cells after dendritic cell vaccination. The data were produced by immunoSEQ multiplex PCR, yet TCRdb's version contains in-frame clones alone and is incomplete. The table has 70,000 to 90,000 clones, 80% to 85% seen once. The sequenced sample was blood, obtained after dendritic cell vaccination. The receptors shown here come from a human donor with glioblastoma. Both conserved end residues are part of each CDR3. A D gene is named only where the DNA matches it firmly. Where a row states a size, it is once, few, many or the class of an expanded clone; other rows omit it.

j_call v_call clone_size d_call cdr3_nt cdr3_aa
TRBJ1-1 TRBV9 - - TGTGCCAGCAGCGTTTCATCGGGACACATGAACACTGAAGCTTTCTTT CASSVSSGHMNTEAFF
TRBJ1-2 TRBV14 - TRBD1 TGTGCCAGCAGCCAAAACGTGTTCGGGACAGTTCGCTACACCTTC CASSQNVFGTVRYTF
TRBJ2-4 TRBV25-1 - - TGTGCCAGCAGTGATGGGGGGGCGGGGCGGGGAAACATTCAGTACTTC CASSDGGAGRGNIQYF
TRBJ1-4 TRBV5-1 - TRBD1 TGCGCCAGCGCTCCGGACAGGGGGAATGAAAAACTGTTTTTT CASAPDRGNEKLFF
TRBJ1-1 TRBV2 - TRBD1 TGTGCCAGCAGTGGGGGGACAGTGAACACTGAAGCTTTCTTT CASSGGTVNTEAFF
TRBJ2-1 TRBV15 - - TGTGCCACCAGCAGTTTCGGCGGGTATGAGCAGTTCTTC CATSSFGGYEQFF
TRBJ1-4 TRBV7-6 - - TGTGCCAGCAGCTTATCCGCGGTTACAGGGCATACAACTAATGAAAAACTGTTTTTT CASSLSAVTGHTTNEKLFF
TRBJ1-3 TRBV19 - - TGTGCCAGTAGTGGAGCAACCTACGGGATCTCTGGAAACACCATATATTTT CASSGATYGISGNTIYF
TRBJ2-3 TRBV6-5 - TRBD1 TGTGCCAGCAGTTATGACAGGGTTTCAGATACGCAGTATTTT CASSYDRVSDTQYF
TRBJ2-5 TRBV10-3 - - TGTGCCATCAGTGAGTCACGGGGGACCCAAGAGACCCAGTACTTC CAISESRGTQETQYF
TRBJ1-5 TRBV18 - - TGTGCCAGCTCACAGGGGATTGGGGATCAGCCCCAGCATTTT CASSQGIGDQPQHF
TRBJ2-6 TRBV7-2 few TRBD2 TGTGCCAGTTCGTTGGGGGGGTCTAACGTCCTGACTTTC CASSLGGSNVLTF
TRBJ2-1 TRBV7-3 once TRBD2 TGTGCCAGCAGCTTTAGCGGGGGGGCTCTCGGAAATGAGCAGTTCTTC CASSFSGGALGNEQFF
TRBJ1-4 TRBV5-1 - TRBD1 TGCGCCAGCAGCCCGGGACAGGGACGGAATAATGAAAAACTGTTTTTT CASSPGQGRNNEKLFF
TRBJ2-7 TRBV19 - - TGTGCCAGTAGCCGAAACAGGGCCGCTAACGAGCAGTACTTC CASSRNRAANEQYF
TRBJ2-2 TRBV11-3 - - TGTGCCAGCAGCCCAGGGGAGGGGAGGAACACCGGGGAGCTGTTTTTT CASSPGEGRNTGELFF
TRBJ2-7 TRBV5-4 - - TGTGCCAGCAGCTCAGGGTCGAACGAGCAGTACTTC CASSSGSNEQYF
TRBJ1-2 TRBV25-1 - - TGTGCCAGCGGGGGGGTGGGGTATGGCTACACCTTC CASGGVGYGYTF
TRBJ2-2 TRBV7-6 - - TGTGCCAGCAGCTACTTTACAGGGTCTCCCGGGGAGCTGTTTTTT CASSYFTGSPGELFF
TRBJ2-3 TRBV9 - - TGTGCCAGCAGCGTAGACGGGTATGTTTCAGATACGCAGTATTTT CASSVDGYVSDTQYF
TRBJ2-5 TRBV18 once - TGTGCCAGCTCACTTCCAGGGGTTTTAATAGAGACCCAGTACTTC CASSLPGVLIETQYF
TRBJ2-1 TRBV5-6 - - TGTGCCAGCAGCTTGAGTTCCTTAGTGCAGTTCTTC CASSLSSLVQFF
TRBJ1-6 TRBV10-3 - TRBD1 TGTGCCACGTCGACAGGGTCCAATTCACCCCTCCACTTT CATSTGSNSPLHF
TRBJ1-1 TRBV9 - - TGTGCCAGCAGCCCCCTGGAGCCGAACACTGAAGCTTTCTTT CASSPLEPNTEAFF
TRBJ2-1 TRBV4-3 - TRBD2 TGCGCCAGCAGCCAAGAAAACCGAGCGGGGGGAGAGGGTGAGCAGTTCTTC CASSQENRAGGEGEQFF
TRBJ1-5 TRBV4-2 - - TGTGCCAGCAGCTCCACGGGGCGGGGGGACGACCAGCCCCAGCATTTT CASSSTGRGDDQPQHF
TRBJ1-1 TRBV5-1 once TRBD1 TGCGCCAGCAGCCCGGGACAGGCGAACACTGAAGCTTTCTTT CASSPGQANTEAFF
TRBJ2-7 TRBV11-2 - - TGTGCCAGCAGCTCAATCCCCCACGAGCAGTACTTC CASSSIPHEQYF
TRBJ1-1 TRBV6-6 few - TGTGCCAGCAGCCGCGGGGGTAGAACTGAAGCTTTCTTT CASSRGGRTEAFF
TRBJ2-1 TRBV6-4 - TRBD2 TGTGCCAGCAGTGACGGACTAGCGGGGGGGCAGTTCTTC CASSDGLAGGQFF
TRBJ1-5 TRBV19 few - TGTGCCAGTAGCGACGGACAGTTGGATTATAGCAATCAGCCCCAGCATTTT CASSDGQLDYSNQPQHF
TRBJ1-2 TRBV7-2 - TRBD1 TGTGCCAGCAGCCAAATACAGGGGGCGAACTATGGCTACACCTTC CASSQIQGANYGYTF
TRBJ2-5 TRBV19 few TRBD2 TGTGCCAGTAGTAAACGGTTGACTAGCGGGGTAGAGACCCAGTACTTC CASSKRLTSGVETQYF
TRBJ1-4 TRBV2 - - TGTGCCAGCAGGAGAGAGACTAATGAAAAACTGTTTTTT CASRRETNEKLFF
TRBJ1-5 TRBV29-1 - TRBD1 TGCAGCGCCCGGACAGGTGAAAGCAATCAGCCCCAGCATTTT CSARTGESNQPQHF
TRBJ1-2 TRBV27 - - TGTGCCAGCAGTTTATCTCAGGGGATCAGTGGCTACACCTTC CASSLSQGISGYTF
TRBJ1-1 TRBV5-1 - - TGCGCCAGCAGCGGGGGAGCGGGGAACACTGAAGCTTTCTTT CASSGGAGNTEAFF